Here is one T cell receptor beta chain with its context. The assay ran at deep level. Each PCR replicate from the sorted subsets contained 150 to 250 ng DNA, which is 25,000 to 30,000 T cell genomes. Assay: immunoSEQ multiplex PCR; the TCRdb copy retains only in-frame clones and omits some. The sample comprises some 1.1 million clones, 70% to 80% of which are singletons, and roughly 0.82% rests with the top ten. This record comes from a study of shared clonotypes between healthy human individuals. This CDR3 comprises 16 residues. Germline CDR1 reads MNHEY; CDR2 reads SMNVEV (reference sequence). Deletions cut 5 bases from V and 0 bases from J, with 14 bases between.

The V gene is TRBV27, the J gene TRBJ2-1; D is perhaps TRBD2 (6 bases). This TCR derives from a young man in good health. Some clones in this sample may be carry-over from other donors' samples. The specimen sequenced was memory CD4+ T cells from PBMCs. Sample subset: CD45RA-negative fraction. DNA of the CDR3: TGTGCCAGCAGTCTACTAGCTATCACCTCCTACAATGAGCAGTTCTTC. Its protein product is CASSLLAITSYNEQFF.